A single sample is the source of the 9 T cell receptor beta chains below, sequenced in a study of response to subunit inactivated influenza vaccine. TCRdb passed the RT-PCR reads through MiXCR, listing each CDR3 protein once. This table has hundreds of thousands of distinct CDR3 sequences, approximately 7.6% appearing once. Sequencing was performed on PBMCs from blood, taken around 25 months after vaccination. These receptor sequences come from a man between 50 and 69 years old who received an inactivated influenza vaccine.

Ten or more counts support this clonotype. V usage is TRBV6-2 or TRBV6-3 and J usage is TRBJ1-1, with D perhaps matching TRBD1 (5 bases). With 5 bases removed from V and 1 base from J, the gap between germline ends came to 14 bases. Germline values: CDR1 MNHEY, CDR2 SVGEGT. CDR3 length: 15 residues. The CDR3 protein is CASSQLRGRNTEAFF. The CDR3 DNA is TGTGCCAGCAGTCAACTGAGGGGCCGGAACACTGAAGCTTTCTTT.

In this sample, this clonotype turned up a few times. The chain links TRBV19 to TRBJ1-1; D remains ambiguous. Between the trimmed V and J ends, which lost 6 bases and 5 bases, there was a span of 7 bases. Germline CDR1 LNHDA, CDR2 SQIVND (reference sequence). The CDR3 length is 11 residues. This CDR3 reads CASRRATEAFF. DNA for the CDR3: TGTGCCAGTAGACGGGCGACTGAAGCTTTCTTT.

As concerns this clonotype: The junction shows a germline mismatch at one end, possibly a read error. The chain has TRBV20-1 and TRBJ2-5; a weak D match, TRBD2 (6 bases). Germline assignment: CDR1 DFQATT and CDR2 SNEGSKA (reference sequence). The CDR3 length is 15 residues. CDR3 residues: CCARVSRRAGETQYF. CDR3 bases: TGCTGTGCTAGAGTCTCGAGGCGGGCGGGGGAGACCCAGTACTTC.

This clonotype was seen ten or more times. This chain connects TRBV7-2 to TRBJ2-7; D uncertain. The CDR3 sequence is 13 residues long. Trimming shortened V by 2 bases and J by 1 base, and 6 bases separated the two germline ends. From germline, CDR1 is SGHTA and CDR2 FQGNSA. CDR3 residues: CASSLLMSYEQYF. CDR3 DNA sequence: TGTGCCAGCAGCTTACTTATGTCCTACGAGCAGTACTTC. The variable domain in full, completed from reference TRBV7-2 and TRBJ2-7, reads GAGVSQSPSNKVTEKGKDVELRCDPISGHTALYWYRQSLGQGLEFLIYFQGNSAPDKSGLPSDRFSAERTGGSVSTLTIQRTQQEDSAVYLCASSLLMSYEQYFGPGTRLTVT.

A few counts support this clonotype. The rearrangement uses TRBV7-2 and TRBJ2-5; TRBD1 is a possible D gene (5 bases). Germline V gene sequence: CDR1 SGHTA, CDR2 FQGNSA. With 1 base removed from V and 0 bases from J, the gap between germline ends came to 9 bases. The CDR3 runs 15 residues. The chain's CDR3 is CASSLVARDQETQYF. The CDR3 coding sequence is TGTGCCAGCAGCTTAGTGGCCAGGGACCAAGAGACCCAGTACTTC.

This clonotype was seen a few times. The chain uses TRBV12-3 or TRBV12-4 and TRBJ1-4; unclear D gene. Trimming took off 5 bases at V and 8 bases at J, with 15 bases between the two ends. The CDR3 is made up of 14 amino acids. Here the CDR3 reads CASSPDPRGEKLFF. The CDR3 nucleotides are TGTGCCAGCAGTCCGGACCCCCGTGGGGAAAAACTGTTTTTT.

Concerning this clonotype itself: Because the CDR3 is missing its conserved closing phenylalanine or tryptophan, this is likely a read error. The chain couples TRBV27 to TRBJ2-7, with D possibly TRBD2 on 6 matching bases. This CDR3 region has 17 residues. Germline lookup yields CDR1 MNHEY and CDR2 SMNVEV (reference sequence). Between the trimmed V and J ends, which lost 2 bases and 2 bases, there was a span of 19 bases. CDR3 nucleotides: TGTGCCAGCAGTTTAGGTTCCCGGGGGACCCTTCCCTACGAGCAGTACTCC. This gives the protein CASSLGSRGTLPYEQYS.

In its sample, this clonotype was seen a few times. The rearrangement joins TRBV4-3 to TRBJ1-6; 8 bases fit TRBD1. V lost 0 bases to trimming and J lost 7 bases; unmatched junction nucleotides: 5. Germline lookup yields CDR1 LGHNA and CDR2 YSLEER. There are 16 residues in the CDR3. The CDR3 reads CASSQDAGGWNSPLHF. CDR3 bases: TGCGCCAGCAGCCAAGATGCAGGGGGCTGGAATTCACCCCTCCACTTT.

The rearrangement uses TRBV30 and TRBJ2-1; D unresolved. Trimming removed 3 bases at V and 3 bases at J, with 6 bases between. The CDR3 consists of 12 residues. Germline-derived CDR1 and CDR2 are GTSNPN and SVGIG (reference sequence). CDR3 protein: CAWSRGYNEQFF. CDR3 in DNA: TGTGCCTGGAGCCGAGGCTACAATGAGCAGTTCTTC. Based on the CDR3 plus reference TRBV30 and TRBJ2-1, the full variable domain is SQTIHQWPATLVQPVGSPLSLECTVEGTSNPNLYWYRQAAGRGLQLLFYSVGIGQISSEVPQNLSASRPQDRQFILSSKKLLLSDSGFYLCAWSRGYNEQFFGPGTRLTVL.